Listed below are T cell receptor beta chains from one sample, sequenced in a study of cytotoxic CD8 clonotypes in ibrutinib-treated CLL. The data were produced by immunoSEQ multiplex PCR, yet TCRdb's version contains in-frame clones alone and is incomplete. The sample shows roughly 6,000 clones, approximately 75% of them seen only once. Here the sequenced sample was PBMCs, taken before ibrutinib treatment. The receptors were sampled from a human donor with chronic lymphocytic leukemia. Both conserved end residues are part of each CDR3. A D gene is named only where the DNA matches it firmly. Some rows have no size entry. The others give once, few or many, or a class for an expanded clone.

NA,TRBJ2-7,NA,15,TRBV5-1,CASSRHETTPYEQYF,TGCGCCAGCAGCCGCCATGAGACTACCCCCTACGAGCAGTACTTC
NA,TRBJ1-5,NA,13,TRBV2,CASSADRDQPQHF,TGTGCCAGCAGTGCGGACAGAGATCAGCCCCAGCATTTT
TRBD2,TRBJ2-1,NA,17,TRBV7-8,CASSPPRRGRARVEQFF,TGTGCCAGCAGCCCACCCCGTCGGGGGAGGGCCCGTGTTGAGCAGTTCTTC
NA,TRBJ1-2,NA,14,TRBV9,CASSVGEGFYGYTF,TGTGCCAGCAGCGTAGGTGAGGGTTTCTACGGCTACACCTTC
TRBD2,TRBJ2-7,NA,15,TRBV27,CASETSGPGSYEQYF,TGTGCCAGCGAGACTAGCGGGCCCGGATCATACGAGCAGTACTTC
NA,TRBJ1-4,NA,15,TRBV9,CASSATGAPSEKLFF,TGTGCCAGCAGCGCCACCGGGGCCCCCTCTGAAAAACTGTTTTTT
NA,TRBJ2-2,NA,17,TRBV7-9,CASSFLTSGGDTGELFF,TGTGCCAGCAGCTTTCTTACGAGCGGAGGAGACACCGGGGAGCTGTTTTTT
NA,TRBJ2-1,NA,14,TRBV9,CASSGDLGYNEQFF,TGTGCCAGCAGCGGCGACCTCGGGTACAATGAGCAGTTCTTC
TRBD2,TRBJ2-5,NA,15,TRBV7-2,CASSSSGRAWETQYF,TGTGCCAGCAGTTCAAGCGGGAGGGCTTGGGAGACCCAGTACTTC
NA,TRBJ2-3,few,15,TRBV4-2,CASSQAGSSTDTQYF,TGTGCCAGCAGCCAAGCCGGCTCTAGCACAGATACGCAGTATTTT
NA,TRBJ2-7,few,15,TRBV7-9,CASSPLRRGSYEQYF,TGTGCCAGCAGCCCCCTACGTCGGGGCTCCTACGAGCAGTACTTC
NA,TRBJ2-5,NA,15,TRBV15,CATSRDRTVQETQYF,TGTGCCACCAGCAGAGATAGGACAGTTCAAGAGACCCAGTACTTC
TRBD1,TRBJ2-7,once,16,TRBV9,CASSRGQGLSSYEQYF,TGTGCCAGCAGCCGGGGACAGGGGTTATCCTCCTACGAGCAGTACTTC
TRBD1,TRBJ1-4,NA,14,TRBV4-1,CASSQGQGREKLFF,TGCGCCAGCAGCCAGGGACAGGGAAGGGAAAAACTGTTTTTT
TRBD2,TRBJ2-3,NA,17,TRBV19,CASSTRASGGAGGTQYF,TGTGCCAGTAGTACTCGAGCTAGCGGGGGGGCTGGTGGTACGCAGTATTTT
NA,TRBJ2-1,NA,12,TRBV10-3,CATTDKNNEQFF,TGTGCCACGACTGACAAAAACAATGAGCAGTTCTTC
NA,TRBJ2-5,once,12,TRBV11-2,CASSPPRETQYF,TGTGCCAGCAGCCCACCTCGTGAGACCCAGTACTTC
NA,TRBJ1-1,NA,14,TRBV15,CATSREGTVYEAFF,TGTGCCACCAGCAGAGAGGGGACTGTATATGAAGCTTTCTTT
NA,TRBJ2-7,NA,12,TRBV18,CASSPENYEQYF,TGTGCCAGCTCACCGGAAAACTACGAGCAGTACTTC
NA,TRBJ1-1,NA,13,TRBV18,CASSQTVNTEAFF,TGTGCCAGCTCACAAACGGTGAACACTGAAGCTTTCTTT
TRBD1,TRBJ1-1,NA,15,TRBV18,CASSPKTGTGAEAFF,TGTGCCAGCTCACCAAAGACCGGGACAGGGGCTGAAGCTTTCTTT
TRBD2,TRBJ2-5,NA,13,TRBV7-3,CASSLGLAGTQYF,TGTGCCAGCAGCTTAGGACTAGCGGGGACCCAGTACTTC
NA,TRBJ1-4,NA,14,TRBV10-2,CASRQVATNEKLFF,TGCGCCAGCCGTCAAGTCGCAACTAATGAAAAACTGTTTTTT
NA,TRBJ1-1,NA,14,TRBV19,CASSQGGMNTEAFF,TGTGCCAGTTCGCAGGGTGGAATGAACACTGAAGCTTTCTTT
NA,TRBJ2-2,few,14,TRBV27,CASRTTWGAGELFF,TGTGCCAGCAGAACGACATGGGGGGCCGGGGAGCTGTTTTTT
NA,TRBJ2-7,NA,17,TRBV21-1,CASSKPRTGGIFHEQYF,TGTGCCAGCAGCAAACCTCGGACAGGGGGCATTTTCCACGAGCAGTACTTC
TRBD2,TRBJ2-2,NA,16,TRBV19,CASSTGLAGNTGELFF,TGTGCCAGTAGTACAGGACTAGCGGGAAATACCGGGGAGCTGTTTTTT
NA,TRBJ1-5,NA,13,TRBV10-3,CAISESEDQPQHF,TGTGCCATCAGTGAGTCGGAGGATCAGCCCCAGCATTTT
TRBD2,TRBJ2-1,NA,15,TRBV6-6,CASSSQPSGYNEQFF,TGTGCCAGCAGTTCCCAGCCTAGCGGTTACAATGAGCAGTTCTTC
NA,TRBJ2-6,NA,17,TRBV7-8,CASSGLDPQSRANVLTF,TGTGCCAGCAGCGGCCTGGACCCACAAAGTCGGGCCAACGTCCTGACTTTC
TRBD2,TRBJ2-5,once,15,TRBV5-1,CASSPGGGIQETQYF,TGCGCCAGCAGCCCGGGAGGAGGGATCCAAGAGACCCAGTACTTC
NA,TRBJ2-7,NA,15,TRBV2,CASSGLEGWVYEQYF,TGTGCCAGCAGTGGTTTGGAGGGGTGGGTCTACGAGCAGTACTTC
TRBD2,TRBJ2-7,NA,13,TRBV10-3,CAISTSGSYEQYF,TGTGCCATCAGCACTAGCGGGAGCTACGAGCAGTACTTC
TRBD2,TRBJ2-7,NA,16,TRBV10-2,CASGRTTSGSLYEQYF,TGCGCCAGCGGACGGACGACTAGCGGGAGCCTTTACGAGCAGTACTTC
NA,TRBJ1-5,NA,14,TRBV28,CASSLLLPNQPQHF,TGTGCCAGCAGTTTACTTCTCCCGAATCAGCCCCAGCATTTT
NA,TRBJ1-4,once,14,TRBV5-1,CASSTTGVFEKLFF,TGCGCCAGCAGCACGACAGGTGTATTTGAAAAACTGTTTTTT
NA,TRBJ2-1,NA,14,TRBV18,CASLDPYLFHEQFF,TGTGCCAGTCTTGACCCTTACCTGTTCCATGAGCAGTTCTTC
NA,TRBJ2-1,NA,13,TRBV9,CASSLLVGVEQFF,TGTGCCAGCAGCTTACTAGTTGGGGTTGAGCAGTTCTTC
TRBD1,TRBJ1-2,NA,14,TRBV27,CASSLTGGDGGYTF,TGTGCCAGCAGTTTGACAGGGGGAGACGGTGGCTACACCTTC
NA,TRBJ2-7,hyperexpanded,15,TRBV9,CASSVLPGQSYEQYF,TGTGCCAGCAGCGTTCTTCCCGGACAGAGCTACGAGCAGTACTTC
NA,TRBJ1-3,few,20,TRBV30,CAWSPISHRVLGYSGNTIYF,TGTGCCTGGAGTCCGATCAGCCATAGGGTCCTGGGATACTCTGGAAACACCATATATTTT
NA,TRBJ1-1,NA,13,TRBV7-2,CASSLRGLGEAFF,TGTGCCAGCAGCCTAAGGGGACTTGGTGAAGCTTTCTTT
NA,TRBJ2-7,few,13,TRBV27,CASSPPSSYEQYF,TGTGCCAGCAGTCCCCCTAGCTCCTACGAGCAGTACTTC
NA,TRBJ2-7,NA,15,TRBV7-8,CASSLLSGPYYEQYF,TGTGCCAGCAGCTTATTATCAGGACCTTACTACGAGCAGTACTTC
TRBD1,TRBJ1-5,few,15,TRBV13,CASSLGDRVGQPQHF,TGTGCCAGCAGCTTAGGGGACAGGGTTGGGCAGCCCCAGCATTTT
NA,TRBJ2-7,NA,15,TRBV5-1,CASSREGGNSYEQYF,TGCGCCAGCAGCCGCGAGGGAGGAAACTCCTACGAGCAGTACTTC